The clone carrying this TCR beta chain was seen a single time. These data come from a study of blood T cell repertoires in COVID-19. In the study overall: COVID-19 samples collected from the United States, Italy and Spain covered acute and convalescent phases.

Only in-frame clones appear in the TCRdb table, and some are missing; sequencing was by immunoSEQ multiplex PCR. The table includes roughly 390,000 clones, around 85% detected once. V trimming: 3 bases; J trimming: 2 bases; junction bases outside the gene matches: 3. The germline V gene has CDR1 SGHVS and CDR2 FQNEAQ. The CDR3 spans 15 residues. Sequenced: peripheral blood. J is TRBJ1-3 and V is TRBV7-8, with 8 bases lining up with TRBD1. The TCR comes from a woman aged 18 to 35 with acute or convalescent COVID-19. The DNA of the CDR3 is TGTGCCAGCAGCTTTGGACAGGGCACTGGAAACACCATATATTTT. Translating it yields CASSFGQGTGNTIYF.